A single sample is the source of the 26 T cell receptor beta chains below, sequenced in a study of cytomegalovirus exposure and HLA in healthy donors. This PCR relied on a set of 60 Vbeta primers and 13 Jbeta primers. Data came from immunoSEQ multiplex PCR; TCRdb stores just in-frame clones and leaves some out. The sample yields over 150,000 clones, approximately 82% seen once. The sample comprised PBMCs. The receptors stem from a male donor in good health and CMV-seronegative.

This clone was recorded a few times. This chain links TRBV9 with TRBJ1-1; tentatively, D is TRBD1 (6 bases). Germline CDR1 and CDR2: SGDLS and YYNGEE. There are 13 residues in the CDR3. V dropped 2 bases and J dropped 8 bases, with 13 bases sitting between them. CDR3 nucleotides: TGTGCCAGCAGCGTCCAAACGGGGACAGAAGCTTTCTTT. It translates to CASSVQTGTEAFF.

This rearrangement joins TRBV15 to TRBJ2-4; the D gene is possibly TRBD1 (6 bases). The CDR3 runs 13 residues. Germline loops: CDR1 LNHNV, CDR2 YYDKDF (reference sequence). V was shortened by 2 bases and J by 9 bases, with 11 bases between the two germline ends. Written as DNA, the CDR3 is TGTGCCACCAGCAGAATACAGGGTAGCATTCAGTACTTC. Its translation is CATSRIQGSIQYF.

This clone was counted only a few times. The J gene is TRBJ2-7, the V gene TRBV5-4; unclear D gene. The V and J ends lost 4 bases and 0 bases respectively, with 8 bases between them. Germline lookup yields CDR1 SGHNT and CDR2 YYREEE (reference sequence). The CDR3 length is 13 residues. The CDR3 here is CASSVPSSYEQYF. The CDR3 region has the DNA TGTGCCAGCAGCGTGCCCAGCTCCTACGAGCAGTACTTC.

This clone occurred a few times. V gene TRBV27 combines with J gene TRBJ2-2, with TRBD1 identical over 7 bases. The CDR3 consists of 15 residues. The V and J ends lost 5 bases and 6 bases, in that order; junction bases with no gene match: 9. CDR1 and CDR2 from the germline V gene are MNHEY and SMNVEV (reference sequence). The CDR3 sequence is CASSQLRTGAGELFF. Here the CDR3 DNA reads TGTGCCAGCAGTCAACTACGGACAGGCGCCGGGGAGCTGTTTTTT.

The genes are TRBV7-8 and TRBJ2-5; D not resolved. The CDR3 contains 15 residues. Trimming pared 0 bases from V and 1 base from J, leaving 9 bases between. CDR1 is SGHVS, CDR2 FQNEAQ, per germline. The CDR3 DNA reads TGTGCCAGCAGCTTAGCGGCAGGCTTCCAAGAGACCCAGTACTTC. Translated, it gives CASSLAAGFQETQYF.

The DNA for the CDR3 is TGTGCCAGCAGCTTAGGGCAGGACACCATATATTTT. Amino acids: CASSLGQDTIYF. The chain uses TRBV11-2 and TRBJ1-3; no firm D call. The germline V gene encodes CDR1 SGHAT and CDR2 FQNNGV. The CDR3 consists of 12 residues. V was clipped by 1 base and J by 8 bases, with 6 bases between them.

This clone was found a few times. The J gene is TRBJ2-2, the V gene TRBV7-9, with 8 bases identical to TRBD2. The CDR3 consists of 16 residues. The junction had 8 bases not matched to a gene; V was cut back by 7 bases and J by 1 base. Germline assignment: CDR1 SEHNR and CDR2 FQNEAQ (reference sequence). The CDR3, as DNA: TGTGCCAGCATCCAAGACGGGGGGGGGAACACCGGGGAGCTGTTTTTT. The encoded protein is CASIQDGGGNTGELFF.

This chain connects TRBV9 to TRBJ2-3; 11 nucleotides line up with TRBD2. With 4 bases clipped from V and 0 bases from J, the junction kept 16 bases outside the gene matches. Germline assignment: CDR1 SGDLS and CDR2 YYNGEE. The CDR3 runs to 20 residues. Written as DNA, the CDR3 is TGTGCCAGCAGCCCTTACTTATCCGGGACTAGCGGATATAGCACAGATACGCAGTATTTT. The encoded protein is CASSPYLSGTSGYSTDTQYF.

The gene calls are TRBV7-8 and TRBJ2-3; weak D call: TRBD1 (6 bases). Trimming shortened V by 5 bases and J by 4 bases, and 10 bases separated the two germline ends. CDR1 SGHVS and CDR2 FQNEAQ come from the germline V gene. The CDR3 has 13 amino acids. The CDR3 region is CASSAHRADTQYF. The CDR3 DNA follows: TGTGCCAGCAGCGCCCACAGGGCAGATACGCAGTATTTT.

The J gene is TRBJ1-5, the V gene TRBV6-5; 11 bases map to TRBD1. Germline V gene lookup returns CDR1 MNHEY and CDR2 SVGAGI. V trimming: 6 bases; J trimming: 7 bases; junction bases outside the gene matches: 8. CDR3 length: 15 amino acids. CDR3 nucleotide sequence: TGTGCCAGCAGGCCGGGACAGGGGGGATTACAGCCCCAGCATTTT. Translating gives CASRPGQGGLQPQHF.

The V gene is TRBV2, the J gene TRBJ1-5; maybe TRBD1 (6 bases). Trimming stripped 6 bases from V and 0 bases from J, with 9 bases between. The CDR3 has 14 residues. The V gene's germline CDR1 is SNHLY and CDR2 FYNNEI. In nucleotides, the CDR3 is TGTGCCAGCAGCAAGACAGGTAGCAATCAGCCCCAGCATTTT. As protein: CASSKTGSNQPQHF.

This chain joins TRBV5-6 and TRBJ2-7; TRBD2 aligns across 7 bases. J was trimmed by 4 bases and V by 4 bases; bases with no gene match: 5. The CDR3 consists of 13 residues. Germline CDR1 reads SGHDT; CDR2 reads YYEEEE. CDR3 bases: TGTGCCAGCAGCCTCGGGAGGCAGTACGAGCAGTACTTC. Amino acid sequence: CASSLGRQYEQYF.

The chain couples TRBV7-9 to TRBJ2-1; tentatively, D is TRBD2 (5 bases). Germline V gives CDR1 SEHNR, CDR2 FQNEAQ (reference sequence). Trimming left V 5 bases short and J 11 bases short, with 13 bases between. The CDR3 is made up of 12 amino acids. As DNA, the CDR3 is TGTGCCAGCAGCCCCCCACTAGGGCAGCAGTTCTTC. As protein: CASSPPLGQQFF.

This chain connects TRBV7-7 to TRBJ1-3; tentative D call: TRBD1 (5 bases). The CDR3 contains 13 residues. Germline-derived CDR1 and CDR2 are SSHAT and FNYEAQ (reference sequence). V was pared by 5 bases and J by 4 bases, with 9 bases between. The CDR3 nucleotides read TGTGCCAGCAGCCCAGACAGAGGAAACACCATATATTTT. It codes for CASSPDRGNTIYF.

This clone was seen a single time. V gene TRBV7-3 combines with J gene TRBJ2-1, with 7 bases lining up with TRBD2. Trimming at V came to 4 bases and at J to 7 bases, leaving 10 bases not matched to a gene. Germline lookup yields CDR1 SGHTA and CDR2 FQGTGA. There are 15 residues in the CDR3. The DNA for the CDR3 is TGTGCCAGCAGCTCAAGCGGGGTGATGAATAATGAGCAGTTCTTC. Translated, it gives CASSSSGVMNNEQFF.

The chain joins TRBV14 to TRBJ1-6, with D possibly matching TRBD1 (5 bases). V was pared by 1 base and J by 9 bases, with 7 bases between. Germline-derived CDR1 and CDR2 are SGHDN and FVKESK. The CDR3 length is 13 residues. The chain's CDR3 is CASSQVQGSPLHF. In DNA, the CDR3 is TGTGCCAGCAGCCAAGTCCAGGGTTCACCCCTCCACTTT.

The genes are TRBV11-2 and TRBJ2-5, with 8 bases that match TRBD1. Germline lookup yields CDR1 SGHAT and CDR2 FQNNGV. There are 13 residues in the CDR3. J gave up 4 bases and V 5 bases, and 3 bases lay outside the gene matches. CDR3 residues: CASSPDRGETQYF. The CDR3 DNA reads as TGTGCCAGCAGCCCAGACAGGGGAGAGACCCAGTACTTC.

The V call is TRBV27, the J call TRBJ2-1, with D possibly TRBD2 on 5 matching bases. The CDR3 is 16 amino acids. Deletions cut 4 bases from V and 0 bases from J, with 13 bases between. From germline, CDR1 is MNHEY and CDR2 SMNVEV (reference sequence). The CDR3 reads CASSSGLYSSYNEQFF. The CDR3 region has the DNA TGTGCCAGCAGTTCAGGACTCTACAGCTCCTACAATGAGCAGTTCTTC.

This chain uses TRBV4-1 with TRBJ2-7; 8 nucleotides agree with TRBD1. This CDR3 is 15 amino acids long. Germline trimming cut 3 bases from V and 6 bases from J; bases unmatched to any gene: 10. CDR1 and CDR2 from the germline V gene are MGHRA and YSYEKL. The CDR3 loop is CASSHSQGAVGEQYF. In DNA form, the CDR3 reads TGCGCCAGCAGCCATTCGCAGGGGGCGGTTGGCGAGCAGTACTTC.

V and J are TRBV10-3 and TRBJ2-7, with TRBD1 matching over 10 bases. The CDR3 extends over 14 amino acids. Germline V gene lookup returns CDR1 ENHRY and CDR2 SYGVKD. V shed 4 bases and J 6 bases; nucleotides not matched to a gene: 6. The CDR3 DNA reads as TGTGCCATCAGTGGACAGGGGGCTGTTGGCGAGCAGTACTTC. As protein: CAISGQGAVGEQYF.

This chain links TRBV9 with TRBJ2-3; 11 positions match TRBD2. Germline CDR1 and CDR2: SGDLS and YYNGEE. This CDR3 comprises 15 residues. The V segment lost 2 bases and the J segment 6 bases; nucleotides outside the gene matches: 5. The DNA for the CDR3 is TGTGCCAGCAGCGTTCTAGCGGGGGGCAGGGATACGCAGTATTTT. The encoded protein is CASSVLAGGRDTQYF.

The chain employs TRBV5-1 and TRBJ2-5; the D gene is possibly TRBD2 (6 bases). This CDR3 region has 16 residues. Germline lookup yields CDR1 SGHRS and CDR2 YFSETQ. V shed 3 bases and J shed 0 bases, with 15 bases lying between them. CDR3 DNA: TGCGCCAGCAGCTCGGGTGGCGCGGGGAACCAAGAGACCCAGTACTTC. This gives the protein CASSSGGAGNQETQYF.

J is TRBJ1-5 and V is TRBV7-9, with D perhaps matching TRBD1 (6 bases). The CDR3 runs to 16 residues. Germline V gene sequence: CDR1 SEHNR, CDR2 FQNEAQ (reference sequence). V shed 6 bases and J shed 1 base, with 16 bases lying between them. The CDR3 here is CASSSRGLGSNQPQHF. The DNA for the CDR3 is TGTGCCAGCAGTTCCAGGGGCTTAGGAAGCAATCAGCCCCAGCATTTT.

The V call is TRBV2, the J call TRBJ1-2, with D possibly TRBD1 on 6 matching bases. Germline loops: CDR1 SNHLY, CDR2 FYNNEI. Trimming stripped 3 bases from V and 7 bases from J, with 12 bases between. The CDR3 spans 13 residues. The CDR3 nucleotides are TGTGCCAGCAGTGACAGGGGTCGTGGTGGCTACACCTTC. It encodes CASSDRGRGGYTF.

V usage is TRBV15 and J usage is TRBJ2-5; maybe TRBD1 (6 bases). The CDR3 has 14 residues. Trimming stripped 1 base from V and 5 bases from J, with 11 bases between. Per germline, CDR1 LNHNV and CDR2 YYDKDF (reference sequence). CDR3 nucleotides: TGTGCCACCAGCAGAGGATTAACAGGGGAGACCCAGTACTTC. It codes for CATSRGLTGETQYF.

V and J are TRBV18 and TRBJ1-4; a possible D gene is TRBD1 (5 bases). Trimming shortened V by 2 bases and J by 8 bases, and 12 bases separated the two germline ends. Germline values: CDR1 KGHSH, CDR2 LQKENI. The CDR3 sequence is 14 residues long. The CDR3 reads CASSPGTGREKLFF. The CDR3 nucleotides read TGTGCCAGCTCACCAGGGACGGGGAGGGAAAAACTGTTTTTT.